The rows below give T cell receptor beta chains drawn from one sample of a study of beta chain features in type 1 diabetes. The method was immunoSEQ multiplex PCR; TCRdb's version includes in-frame clones alone and lacks a portion of them. This sample has 300,000 or so clones; about 14% occur once, and the top ten carry 0.015%. Sequenced: naive CD4+ T cells from blood. These receptors came from a young woman with type 1 diabetes. CDR3s include the opening cysteine and the closing phenylalanine or tryptophan. The D gene is left open where the match is weak. Only part of the rows carry a size: once, few, many, or a class if the clone is expanded.

CDR3 protein: CASSLGEANTQYF
CDR3 DNA: TGTGCCAGCAGCTTAGGTGAGGCCAATACGCAGTATTTT
J gene: TRBJ2-3
V gene: TRBV7-8
clone size: few
D gene: -

CDR3 protein: CASSFPGDEQYF
CDR3 DNA: TGCGCCAGCAGCTTTCCAGGGGACGAGCAGTACTTC
J gene: TRBJ2-7
V gene: TRBV5-1
clone size: few
D gene: -

CDR3 protein: CASSPRDSRNYGYTF
CDR3 DNA: TGCGCCAGCAGCCCTCGGGACAGTAGAAACTATGGCTACACCTTC
J gene: TRBJ1-2
V gene: TRBV4-3
clone size: few
D gene: TRBD1

CDR3 protein: CASSQAGTEYNEQFF
CDR3 DNA: TGTGCCAGCAGCCAGGCGGGGACAGAGTACAATGAGCAGTTCTTC
J gene: TRBJ2-1
V gene: TRBV6-5
clone size: few
D gene: -

CDR3 protein: CASSLAGGRTDTQYF
CDR3 DNA: TGCGCCAGCAGCTTAGCGGGAGGGCGCACAGATACGCAGTATTTT
J gene: TRBJ2-3
V gene: TRBV5-1
clone size: few
D gene: TRBD2

CDR3 protein: CATWGLAGGLYNEQFF
CDR3 DNA: TGTGCCACCTGGGGACTAGCGGGAGGGCTATACAATGAGCAGTTCTTC
J gene: TRBJ2-1
V gene: TRBV11-2
clone size: -
D gene: TRBD2

CDR3 protein: CASSPRGGPNTGELFF
CDR3 DNA: TGTGCCAGCAGCCCCCGGGGAGGGCCGAACACCGGGGAGCTGTTTTTT
J gene: TRBJ2-2
V gene: TRBV4-2
clone size: few
D gene: TRBD2

CDR3 protein: CASSFGPSGSTDEQYF
CDR3 DNA: TGCGCCAGCAGCTTTGGGCCTAGCGGGAGTACCGACGAGCAGTACTTC
J gene: TRBJ2-7
V gene: TRBV5-1
clone size: -
D gene: TRBD2

CDR3 protein: CASSRTGGNEKLFF
CDR3 DNA: TGTGCCAGCAGCCGGACAGGGGGTAATGAAAAACTGTTTTTT
J gene: TRBJ1-4
V gene: TRBV28
clone size: once
D gene: TRBD1

CDR3 protein: CASSYSSGANVLTF
CDR3 DNA: TGTGCCAGCAGTTACAGCTCTGGGGCCAACGTCCTGACTTTC
J gene: TRBJ2-6
V gene: TRBV27
clone size: -
D gene: -

CDR3 protein: CASTHSGEKLFF
CDR3 DNA: TGCGCCAGCACCCACTCTGGTGAAAAACTGTTTTTT
J gene: TRBJ1-4
V gene: TRBV5-1
clone size: few
D gene: -

CDR3 protein: CASSPSPRGEAYGYTF
CDR3 DNA: TGTGCCAGCAGCCCCTCACCTAGGGGCGAAGCCTATGGCTACACCTTC
J gene: TRBJ1-2
V gene: TRBV7-8
clone size: once
D gene: -

CDR3 protein: CAWRDRGRPGNTIYF
CDR3 DNA: TGTGCCTGGCGCGACAGGGGGCGTCCTGGAAACACCATATATTTT
J gene: TRBJ1-3
V gene: TRBV30
clone size: few
D gene: TRBD1

CDR3 protein: CASSPVAGPSTDTQYF
CDR3 DNA: TGTGCCAGCTCACCGGTAGCGGGACCGAGCACAGATACGCAGTATTTT
J gene: TRBJ2-3
V gene: TRBV18
clone size: -
D gene: TRBD2

CDR3 protein: CASSRHRGLGNQPQHF
CDR3 DNA: TGTGCCAGCAGCCGACACAGGGGGCTAGGCAATCAGCCCCAGCATTTT
J gene: TRBJ1-5
V gene: TRBV7-8
clone size: -
D gene: TRBD1

CDR3 protein: CASSSTAGVGGVF
CDR3 DNA: TGTGCCAGCAGCTCGACGGCAGGGGTCGGCGGAGTATTT
J gene: TRBJ1-1
V gene: TRBV7-9
clone size: few
D gene: -

CDR3 protein: CASRGNNYEQYF
CDR3 DNA: TGTGCCAGCCGAGGTAACAACTACGAGCAGTACTTC
J gene: TRBJ2-7
V gene: TRBV28
clone size: -
D gene: -

CDR3 protein: CASSPGDGTGGAFF
CDR3 DNA: TGTGCCAGCTCACCAGGGGACGGAACCGGGGGAGCTTTCTTT
J gene: TRBJ1-1
V gene: TRBV18
clone size: few
D gene: -

CDR3 protein: CASSLLAGGRNEQFF
CDR3 DNA: TGTGCCAGCAGCCTACTAGCGGGAGGGAGAAATGAGCAGTTCTTC
J gene: TRBJ2-1
V gene: TRBV28
clone size: -
D gene: TRBD2

CDR3 protein: CASSFSLAGYNEQFF
CDR3 DNA: TGTGCCAGCAGCTTCTCACTAGCGGGATACAATGAGCAGTTCTTC
J gene: TRBJ2-1
V gene: TRBV7-9
clone size: few
D gene: TRBD2

CDR3 protein: CASSQDAARVAKNIQYF
CDR3 DNA: TGCGCCAGCAGCCAAGATGCGGCAAGAGTAGCCAAAAACATTCAGTACTTC
J gene: TRBJ2-4
V gene: TRBV4-1
clone size: few
D gene: -

CDR3 protein: CASSESKGTGLYEQYF
CDR3 DNA: TGTGCCAGCAGTGAATCCAAGGGGACAGGGCTCTACGAGCAGTACTTC
J gene: TRBJ2-7
V gene: TRBV25-1
clone size: -
D gene: TRBD1

CDR3 protein: CATSRGTGSTYEQYF
CDR3 DNA: TGTGCCACCAGCAGAGGGACAGGAAGCACCTACGAGCAGTACTTC
J gene: TRBJ2-7
V gene: TRBV15
clone size: -
D gene: TRBD1

CDR3 protein: CASSGGREETQYF
CDR3 DNA: TGTGCCAGCAGTGGAGGTAGGGAAGAGACCCAGTACTTC
J gene: TRBJ2-5
V gene: TRBV28
clone size: -
D gene: -

CDR3 protein: CASSTVSGRAFNEQFF
CDR3 DNA: TGTGCCAGCAGCACCGTTAGCGGGAGGGCCTTTAATGAGCAGTTCTTC
J gene: TRBJ2-1
V gene: TRBV5-6
clone size: few
D gene: TRBD2

CDR3 protein: CAWSRQNTEAFF
CDR3 DNA: TGTGCCTGGAGCCGACAGAACACTGAAGCTTTCTTT
J gene: TRBJ1-1
V gene: TRBV30
clone size: many
D gene: -